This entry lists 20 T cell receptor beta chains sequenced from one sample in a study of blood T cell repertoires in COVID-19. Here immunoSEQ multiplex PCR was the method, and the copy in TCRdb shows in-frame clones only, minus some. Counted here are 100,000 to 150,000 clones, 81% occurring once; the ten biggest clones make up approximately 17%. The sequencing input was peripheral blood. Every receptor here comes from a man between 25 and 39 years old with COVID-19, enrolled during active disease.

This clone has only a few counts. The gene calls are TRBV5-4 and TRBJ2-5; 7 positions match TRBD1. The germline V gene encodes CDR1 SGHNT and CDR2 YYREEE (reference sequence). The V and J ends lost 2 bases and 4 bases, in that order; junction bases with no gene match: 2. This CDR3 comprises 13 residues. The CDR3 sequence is CASSLPGGETQYF. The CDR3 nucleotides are TGTGCCAGCAGCTTACCAGGGGGAGAGACCCAGTACTTC.

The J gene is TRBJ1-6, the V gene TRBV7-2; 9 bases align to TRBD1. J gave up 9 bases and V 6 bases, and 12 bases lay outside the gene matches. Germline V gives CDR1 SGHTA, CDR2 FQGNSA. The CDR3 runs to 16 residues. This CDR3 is CASRGLAGQGRSPLHF. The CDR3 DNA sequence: TGTGCCAGCAGGGGTTTGGCGGGACAGGGTCGTTCACCCCTCCACTTT.

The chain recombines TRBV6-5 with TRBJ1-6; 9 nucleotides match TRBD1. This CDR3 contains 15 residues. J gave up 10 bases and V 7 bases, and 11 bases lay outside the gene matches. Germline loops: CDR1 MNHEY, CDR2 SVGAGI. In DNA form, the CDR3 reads TGTGCCAGCATTAGAGGGGCTACAGGGGGCTCACCCCTCCACTTT. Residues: CASIRGATGGSPLHF.

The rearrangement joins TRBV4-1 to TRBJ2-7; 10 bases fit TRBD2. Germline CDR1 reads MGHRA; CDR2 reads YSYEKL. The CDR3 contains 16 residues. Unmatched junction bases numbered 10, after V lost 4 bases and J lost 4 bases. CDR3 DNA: TGCGCCAGCAGCCGAAACCCTAGCGGGGGACCTTACGAGCAGTACTTC. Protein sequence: CASSRNPSGGPYEQYF.

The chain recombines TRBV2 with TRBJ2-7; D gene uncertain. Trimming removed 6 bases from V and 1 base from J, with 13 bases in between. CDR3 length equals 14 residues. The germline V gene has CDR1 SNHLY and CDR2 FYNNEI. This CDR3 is CASRSVLSSYEQYF. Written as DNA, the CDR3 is TGTGCCAGCAGATCGGTCCTATCATCCTACGAGCAGTACTTC.

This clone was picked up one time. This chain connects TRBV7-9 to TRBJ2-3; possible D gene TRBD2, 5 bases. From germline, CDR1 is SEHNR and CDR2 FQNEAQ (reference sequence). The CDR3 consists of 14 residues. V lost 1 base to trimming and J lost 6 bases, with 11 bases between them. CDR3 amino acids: CASSLEASSDTQYF. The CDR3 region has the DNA TGTGCCAGCAGCTTAGAGGCTAGCTCTGATACGCAGTATTTT.

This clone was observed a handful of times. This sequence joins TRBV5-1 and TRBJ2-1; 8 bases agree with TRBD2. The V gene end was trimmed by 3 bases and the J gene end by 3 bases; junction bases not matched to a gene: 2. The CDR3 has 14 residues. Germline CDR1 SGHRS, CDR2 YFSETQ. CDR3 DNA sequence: TGCGCCAGCAGCTCCGGGACTAGCTACAATGAGCAGTTCTTC. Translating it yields CASSSGTSYNEQFF.

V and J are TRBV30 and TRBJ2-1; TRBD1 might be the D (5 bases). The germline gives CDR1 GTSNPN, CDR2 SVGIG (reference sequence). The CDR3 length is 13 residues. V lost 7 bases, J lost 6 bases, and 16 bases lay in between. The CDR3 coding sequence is TGTGCCTCTCAAGTAGGGGATCGCAATGAGCAGTTCTTC. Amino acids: CASQVGDRNEQFF. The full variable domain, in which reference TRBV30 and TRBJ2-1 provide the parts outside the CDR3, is SQTIHQWPATLVQPVGSPLSLECTVEGTSNPNLYWYRQAAGRGLQLLFYSVGIGQISSEVPQNLSASRPQDRQFILSSKKLLLSDSGFYLCASQVGDRNEQFFGPGTRLTVL.

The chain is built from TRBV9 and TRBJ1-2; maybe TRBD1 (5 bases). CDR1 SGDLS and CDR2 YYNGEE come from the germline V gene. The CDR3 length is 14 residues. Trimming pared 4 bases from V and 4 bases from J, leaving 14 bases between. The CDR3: CASSHPGGGYGYTF. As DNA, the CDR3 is TGTGCCAGCAGCCATCCCGGGGGTGGCTATGGCTACACCTTC.

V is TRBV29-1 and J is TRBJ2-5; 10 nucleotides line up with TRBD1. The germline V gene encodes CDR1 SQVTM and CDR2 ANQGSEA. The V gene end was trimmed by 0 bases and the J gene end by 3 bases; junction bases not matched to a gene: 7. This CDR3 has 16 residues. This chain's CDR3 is CSVEDGTGAPEETQYF. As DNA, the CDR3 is TGCAGCGTTGAAGATGGGACAGGGGCACCTGAAGAGACCCAGTACTTC.

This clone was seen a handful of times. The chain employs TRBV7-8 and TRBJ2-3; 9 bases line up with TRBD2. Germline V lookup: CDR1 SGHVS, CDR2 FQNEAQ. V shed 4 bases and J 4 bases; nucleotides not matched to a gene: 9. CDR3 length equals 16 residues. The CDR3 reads CASSWNLAGTADTQYF. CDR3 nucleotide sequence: TGTGCCAGCAGCTGGAATCTAGCGGGAACGGCAGATACGCAGTATTTT.

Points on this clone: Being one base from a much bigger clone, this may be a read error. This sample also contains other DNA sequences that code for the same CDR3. The CDR3 is CASSPGYEQYF. The CDR3 DNA reads TGTGCCAGCAGCCCCGGGTACGAGCAGTACTTC. The V gene is TRBV7-6, the J gene TRBJ2-7; D uncertain. The CDR3 is 11 residues long. Trimming shortened V by 5 bases and J by 4 bases, and 6 bases separated the two germline ends. Germline CDR1 reads SGHVS; CDR2 reads FNYEAQ.

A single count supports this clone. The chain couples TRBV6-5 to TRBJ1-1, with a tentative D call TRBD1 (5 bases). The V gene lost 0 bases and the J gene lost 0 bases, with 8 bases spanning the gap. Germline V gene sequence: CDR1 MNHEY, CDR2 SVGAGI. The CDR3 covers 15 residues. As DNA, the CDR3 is TGTGCCAGCAGTTACTCGTCAGGGCTGAACACTGAAGCTTTCTTT. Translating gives CASSYSSGLNTEAFF.

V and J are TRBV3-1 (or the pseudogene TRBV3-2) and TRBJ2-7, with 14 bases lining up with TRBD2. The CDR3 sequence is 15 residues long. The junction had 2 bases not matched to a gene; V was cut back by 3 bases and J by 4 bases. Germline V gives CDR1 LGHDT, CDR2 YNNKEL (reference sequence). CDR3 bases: TGTGCCAGCAGCCAGGGGACTAGCGGGAGTTACGAGCAGTACTTC. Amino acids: CASSQGTSGSYEQYF.

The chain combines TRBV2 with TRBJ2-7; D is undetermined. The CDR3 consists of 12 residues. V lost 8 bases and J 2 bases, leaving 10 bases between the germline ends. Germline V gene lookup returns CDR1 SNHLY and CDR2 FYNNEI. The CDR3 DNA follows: TGTGCCAGCTCCCTTGAGACCTACGAGCAGTACTTC. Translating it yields CASSLETYEQYF.

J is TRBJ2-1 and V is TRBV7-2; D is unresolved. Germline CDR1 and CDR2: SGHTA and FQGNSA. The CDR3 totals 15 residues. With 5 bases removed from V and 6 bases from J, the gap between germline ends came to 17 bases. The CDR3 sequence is CASSPRVAPFNEQFF. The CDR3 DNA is TGTGCCAGCAGCCCTCGAGTAGCTCCTTTCAATGAGCAGTTCTTC.

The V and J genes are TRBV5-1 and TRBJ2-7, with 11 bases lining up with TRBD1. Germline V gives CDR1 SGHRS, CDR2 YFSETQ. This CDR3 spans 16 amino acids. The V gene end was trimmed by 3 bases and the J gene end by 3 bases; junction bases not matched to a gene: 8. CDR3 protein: CASSSQFGTGGYEQYF. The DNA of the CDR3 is TGCGCCAGCAGCTCCCAGTTCGGGACAGGGGGCTACGAGCAGTACTTC.

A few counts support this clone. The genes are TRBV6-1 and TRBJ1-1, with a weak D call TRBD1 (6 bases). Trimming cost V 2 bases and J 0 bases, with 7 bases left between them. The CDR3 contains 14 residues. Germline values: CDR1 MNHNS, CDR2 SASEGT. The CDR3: CASSETGMNTEAFF. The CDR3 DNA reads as TGTGCCAGCAGTGAAACAGGGATGAACACTGAAGCTTTCTTT.

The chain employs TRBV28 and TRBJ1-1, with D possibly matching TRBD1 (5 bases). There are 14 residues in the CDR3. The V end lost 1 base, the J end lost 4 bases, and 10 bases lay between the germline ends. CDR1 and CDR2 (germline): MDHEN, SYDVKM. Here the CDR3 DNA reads TGTGCCAGCAGTTTATACGATACAGGCACTGAAGCTTTCTTT. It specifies CASSLYDTGTEAFF.

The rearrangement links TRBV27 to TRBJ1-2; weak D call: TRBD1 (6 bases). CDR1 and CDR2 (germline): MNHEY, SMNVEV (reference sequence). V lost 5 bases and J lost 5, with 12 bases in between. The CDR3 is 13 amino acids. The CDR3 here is CASSGNRVYGYTF. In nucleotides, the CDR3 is TGTGCCAGCAGTGGGAACAGGGTATATGGCTACACCTTC.